The source of this TCR beta chain is a study of PD-1 blockade in classical Hodgkin lymphoma. General study results and limits: Relapsed/refractory patients reportedly had the lowest baseline TCR diversity, below newly diagnosed patients, who were below healthy donors. CD8+ TCR diversity did not rise significantly by C4D1, unlike CD4+. Sources of repertoire differences remain undefined, possibly disease activity or prior therapy.

The CDR3 is made up of 11 amino acids. Between the trimmed V and J ends, which lost 8 bases and 8 bases, there was a span of 12 bases. Germline V gene data show CDR1 as SGHTA and CDR2 as FQGNSA. Each of the patients experienced relapse following autologous stem cell transplantation, and their brentuximab vedotin exposure differed. Complete response, partial response or progressive disease was recorded as best response. Measured with immunoSEQ multiplex PCR; TCRdb has only the in-frame clones, and not every one. Of about 53,000 clones listed, 65% to 85% were seen once; the top ten hold under 20%. Remarks on this clone: What it binds is unknown.

This sequence originates from a human donor with classical Hodgkin lymphoma. The V and J genes are TRBV7-2 and TRBJ1-2; unclear D gene. Sequences were derived from peripheral blood mononuclear cells (PBMCs), sampled at baseline. The CDR3 spells CASRPSGGYTF. The CDR3 DNA reads TGTGCCAGCCGTCCGTCCGGAGGCTACACCTTC.